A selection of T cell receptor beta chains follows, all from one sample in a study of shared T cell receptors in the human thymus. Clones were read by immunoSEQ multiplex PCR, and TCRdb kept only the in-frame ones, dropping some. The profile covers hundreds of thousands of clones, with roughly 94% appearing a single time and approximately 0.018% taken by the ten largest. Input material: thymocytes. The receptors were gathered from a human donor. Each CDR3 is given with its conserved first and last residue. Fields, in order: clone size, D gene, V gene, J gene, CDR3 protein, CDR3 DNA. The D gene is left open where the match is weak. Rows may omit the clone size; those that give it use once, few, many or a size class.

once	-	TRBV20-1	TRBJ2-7	CSSVLSYEQYF	TGCAGTTCGGTTTTGAGCTACGAGCAGTACTTC
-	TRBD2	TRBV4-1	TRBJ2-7	CASSQETLAELSEQYF	TGCGCCAGCAGCCAAGAAACCCTAGCGGAGCTCTCCGAGCAGTACTTC
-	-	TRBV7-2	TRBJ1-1	CASSLVGNTEAFF	TGTGCCAGCAGCTTAGTAGGGAACACTGAAGCTTTCTTT
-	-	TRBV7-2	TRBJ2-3	CASSQIGCTSTDTQYF	TGTGCCAGCAGTCAAATCGGCTGTACTAGCACAGATACGCAGTATTTT
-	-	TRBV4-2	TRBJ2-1	CASSQDPDPLLVQFF	TGTGCCAGCAGCCAAGATCCTGATCCGTTATTGGTGCAGTTCTTC
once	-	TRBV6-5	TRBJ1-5	CASRPGTLNQPQHF	TGTGCCAGCAGGCCAGGGACACTCAATCAGCCCCAGCATTTT
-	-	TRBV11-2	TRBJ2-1	CASSLDGMRDEVEQFF	TGTGCCAGCAGCTTAGATGGTATGCGGGACGAGGTTGAGCAGTTCTTC
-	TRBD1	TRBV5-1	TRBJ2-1	CASSPEDRGSGNEQFF	TGCGCCAGCAGCCCCGAGGACAGGGGGTCGGGCAATGAGCAGTTCTTC
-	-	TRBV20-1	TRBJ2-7	CSAGDDYEQYF	TGCAGTGCCGGGGACGACTACGAGCAGTACTTC
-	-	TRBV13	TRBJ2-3	CASSAIGDTQYF	TGTGCCAGCAGCGCCATCGGCGATACGCAGTATTTT
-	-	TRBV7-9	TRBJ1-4	CASSHLRDEREKLFF	TGTGCCAGCAGCCACCTAAGGGATGAGCGAGAAAAACTGTTTTTT
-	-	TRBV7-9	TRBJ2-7	CASSGEEGRLVDEQYF	TGTGCCAGCAGCGGCGAAGAGGGCCGGCTTGTGGACGAGCAGTACTTC
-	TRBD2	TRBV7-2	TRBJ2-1	CASSIRDTSTSGRGNEQFF	TGTGCCAGCAGCATCCGGGACACGTCGACTAGCGGGAGGGGAAATGAGCAGTTCTTC
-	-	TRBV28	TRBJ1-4	CASSSELGNEKLFF	TGTGCCAGCAGCTCGGAGCTGGGTAATGAAAAACTGTTTTTT
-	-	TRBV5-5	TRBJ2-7	CASSPWRCPYEQYF	TGTGCCAGCAGCCCCTGGCGCTGCCCCTACGAGCAGTACTTC
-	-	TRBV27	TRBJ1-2	CASSLSTRTDGYTF	TGTGCCAGCAGTTTATCGACCCGGACGGATGGCTACACCTTC
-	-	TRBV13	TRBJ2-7	CASSEVNTSYEQYF	TGTGCCAGCAGCGAGGTGAACACCTCCTACGAGCAGTACTTC
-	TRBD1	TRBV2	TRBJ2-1	CASTADRRKYNEQFF	TGTGCCAGCACCGCGGACAGGAGGAAATACAATGAGCAGTTCTTC
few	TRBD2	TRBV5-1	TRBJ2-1	CASSPHYPGLAAMNEQFF	TGCGCCAGCAGCCCGCATTATCCGGGACTAGCGGCTATGAATGAGCAGTTCTTC
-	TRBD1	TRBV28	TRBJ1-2	CASSQGGDRVHGYTF	TGTGCCAGCAGCCAGGGGGGGGACAGAGTTCATGGCTACACCTTC
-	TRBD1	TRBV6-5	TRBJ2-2	CASGGQGAGTGELFF	TGTGCCAGCGGGGGACAGGGGGCAGGCACCGGGGAGCTGTTTTTT
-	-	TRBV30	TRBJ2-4	CAWSVTGTTQRYIQYF	TGTGCCTGGAGTGTTACGGGCACCACCCAGAGGTACATTCAGTACTTC
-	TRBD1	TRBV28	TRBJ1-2	CASSFTLAGGYGYTF	TGTGCCAGCAGTTTCACTTTAGCAGGGGGCTATGGCTACACCTTC
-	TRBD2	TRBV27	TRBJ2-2	CASTTSGRTGELFF	TGTGCCAGCACGACTAGCGGAAGAACCGGGGAGCTGTTTTTT
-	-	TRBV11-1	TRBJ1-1	CASSLPRGMNTEAFF	TGTGCCAGCAGCTTACCCCGGGGGATGAACACTGAAGCTTTCTTT
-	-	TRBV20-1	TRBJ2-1	CSAREDEQFF	TGCAGTGCTAGAGAGGATGAGCAGTTCTTC
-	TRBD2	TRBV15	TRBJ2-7	CATSRDYVLAGVQPYEQYF	TGTGCCACCAGCAGAGATTATGTACTAGCGGGAGTCCAACCCTACGAGCAGTACTTC
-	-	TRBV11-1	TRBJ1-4	CASSHEPGRNEKLFF	TGTGCCAGCAGCCACGAACCGGGAAGGAACGAAAAACTGTTTTTT
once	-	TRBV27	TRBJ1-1	CASRDTGEAFF	TGTGCCAGCAGAGATACAGGGGAAGCTTTCTTT
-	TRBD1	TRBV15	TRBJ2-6	CATGQGAGANVLTF	TGTGCCACCGGACAGGGGGCTGGGGCCAACGTCCTGACTTTC
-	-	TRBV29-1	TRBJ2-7	CSVEGQANEQYF	TGCAGCGTTGAAGGTCAGGCTAACGAGCAGTACTTC
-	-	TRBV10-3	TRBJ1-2	CAIRDRAGETGGYTF	TGTGCCATCAGGGATCGGGCAGGGGAGACGGGCGGCTACACCTTC
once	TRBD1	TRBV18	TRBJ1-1	CASSPWTGSQTEAFF	TGTGCCAGCTCACCCTGGACAGGGTCGCAAACTGAAGCTTTCTTT
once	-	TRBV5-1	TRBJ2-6	CASSFIRWDSGANVLTF	TGCGCCAGCAGCTTTATCAGGTGGGACTCTGGGGCCAACGTCCTGACTTTC
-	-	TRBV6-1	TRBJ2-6	CASTPGAGANVLTF	TGTGCCAGCACTCCCGGGGCTGGGGCCAACGTCCTGACTTTC
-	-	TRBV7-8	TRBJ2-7	CASSPRRIPYEQYF	TGTGCCAGCAGCCCCCGTAGGATCCCATACGAGCAGTACTTC
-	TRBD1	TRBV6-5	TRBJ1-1	CASSPTGRNTEAFF	TGTGCCAGCAGTCCGACAGGGAGGAACACTGAAGCTTTCTTT
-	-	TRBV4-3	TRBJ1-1	CASSQDLGGDTEAFF	TGCGCCAGCAGCCAAGATCTGGGGGGGGACACTGAAGCTTTCTTT
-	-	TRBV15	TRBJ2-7	CATSMNVPPRRGFEQYF	TGTGCCACCAGCATGAACGTGCCACCTCGGCGCGGCTTCGAGCAGTACTTC
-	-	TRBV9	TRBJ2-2	CASSVGPWLGNTGELFF	TGTGCCAGCAGCGTAGGCCCCTGGCTCGGAAACACCGGGGAGCTGTTTTTT
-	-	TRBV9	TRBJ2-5	CASSGRRGKETQYF	TGTGCCAGCAGCGGTAGGAGAGGGAAGGAGACCCAGTACTTC
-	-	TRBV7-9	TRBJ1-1	CASSLISSDVLQAFF	TGTGCCAGCAGCTTAATATCTTCAGACGTCCTTCAAGCTTTCTTT
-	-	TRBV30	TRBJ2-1	CAWRQGMNNEQFF	TGTGCCTGGAGGCAAGGAATGAACAATGAGCAGTTCTTC
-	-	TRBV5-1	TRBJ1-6	CASKGSGNDSPLHF	TGCGCCAGCAAGGGGTCAGGTAACGATTCACCCCTCCACTTT